This TCR beta chain was captured by sequencing in a study of blood T cells in healthy people across ages. Study-wide results and limits: When set beside aged donors, long-lived donors presented more naive CD4+ cells and higher diversity.

This clonotype came up once. What it binds is unknown. The authors ran a second PCR of roughly 6 to 11 cycles using a sample-barcoded 5' primer and a J-beta primer mix. TCRdb reanalysed the 5' RACE reads using MiXCR and keeps one entry per CDR3 protein. The sample carries roughly 800,000 distinct CDR3 sequences, approximately 35% recorded once. CDR3 size: 13 residues. Between the trimmed V and J ends, which lost 7 bases and 0 bases, there was a span of 10 bases. The sample taken for sequencing was blood. This receptor was identified in a man between 18 and 29 years old in good health. V and J are TRBV5-3 and TRBJ1-1, with D perhaps TRBD1 (5 bases). TRBV5-3 is an ORF, and what it does is uncertain. The CDR3 DNA sequence: TGTGCCAGATGGACACCTCTGAACACTGAAGCTTTCTTT. It is translated as CARWTPLNTEAFF.